A selection of T cell receptor beta chains follows, all from one sample in a study of blood T cell repertoires in COVID-19. Measured with immunoSEQ multiplex PCR; TCRdb has only the in-frame clones, and not every one. The table has approximately 90,000 clones, 79% seen once. Sequencing was performed on peripheral blood. These receptors all come from a human donor in a cohort sampled during active COVID-19. Each CDR3 is given with its conserved first and last residue. Fields, in order: J gene, D gene, V gene, clone size, CDR3 protein, CDR3 DNA. The D gene is left open where the match is weak. Clone size is not always given. Where it is, it says once, few, many or a class for expanded clones.

TRBJ1-2,-,TRBV28,once,CASSLSGEFYGYTF,TGTGCCAGCAGTTTAAGCGGGGAGTTCTATGGCTACACCTTC
TRBJ1-2,-,TRBV19,-,CASSIESSGRGYTF,TGTGCCAGTAGTATAGAGAGCAGCGGCCGTGGCTACACCTTC
TRBJ1-4,TRBD1,TRBV27,-,CASSLRYRGRGEKLFF,TGTGCCAGCAGTTTAAGGTACAGGGGGCGCGGTGAAAAACTGTTTTTT
TRBJ2-7,-,TRBV11-1,-,CASSLGGDSYEQYF,TGTGCCAGCAGCTTAGGCGGGGACTCCTACGAGCAGTACTTC
TRBJ2-5,-,TRBV5-8,-,CASSWRIQETQYF,TGTGCCAGCAGCTGGCGGATCCAAGAGACCCAGTACTTC
TRBJ2-3,-,TRBV6-2/TRBV6-3,-,CASSYSSPNTQYF,TGTGCCAGCAGTTACTCTTCCCCTAATACGCAGTATTTT
TRBJ1-3,TRBD1,TRBV29-1,few,CSGEQGAQGNTIYF,TGCAGCGGGGAACAGGGGGCGCAAGGAAACACCATATATTTT
TRBJ2-7,-,TRBV6-1,-,CASSEYYEQYF,TGTGCCAGCAGTGAGTACTACGAGCAGTACTTC
TRBJ2-3,TRBD2,TRBV19,-,CASSILWLAGRADTQYF,TGTGCCAGTAGTATTTTATGGCTAGCGGGAAGAGCAGATACGCAGTATTTT
TRBJ1-1,-,TRBV7-3,-,CASSQTGNTEAFF,TGTGCCAGCAGCCAAACGGGGAACACTGAAGCTTTCTTT
TRBJ2-7,-,TRBV28,-,CASSTRDSGYEQYF,TGTGCCAGCAGTACCCGGGACAGCGGGTACGAGCAGTACTTC
TRBJ2-7,-,TRBV4-1,-,CASSQPRQANIPHEQYF,TGCGCCAGCAGCCAACCGAGACAGGCCAATATCCCGCACGAGCAGTACTTC
TRBJ2-7,TRBD1,TRBV14,-,CASSLRHNRGAYEQYF,TGTGCCAGCAGCCTAAGGCACAACAGGGGCGCCTACGAGCAGTACTTC
TRBJ1-2,-,TRBV5-1,-,CASSLEGNYGYTF,TGCGCCAGCAGCTTAGAGGGTAACTATGGCTACACCTTC
TRBJ2-1,TRBD2,TRBV6-5,-,CASRVTSGAYNEQFF,TGTGCCAGCAGGGTGACTAGCGGAGCCTACAATGAGCAGTTCTTC
TRBJ1-2,-,TRBV5-5,-,CASSTPTAPNTF,TGTGCCAGCAGCACACCGACAGCGCCTAACACCTTC
TRBJ1-1,-,TRBV2,-,CASKGLGEAFF,TGTGCCAGCAAGGGGCTTGGTGAAGCTTTCTTT
TRBJ1-2,-,TRBV9,-,CASSPHWGEANYGYTF,TGTGCCAGCAGCCCACATTGGGGGGAAGCTAACTATGGCTACACCTTC
TRBJ2-1,TRBD2,TRBV7-8,-,CASSLDREEYNEQFF,TGTGCCAGCAGCTTAGACCGGGAGGAATACAATGAGCAGTTCTTC
TRBJ2-3,TRBD2,TRBV19,few,CASMKTSGTDTQYF,TGTGCCAGTATGAAGACTAGCGGGACAGATACGCAGTATTTT
TRBJ2-5,TRBD2,TRBV2,-,CASRLAGQTQYF,TGTGCCAGCCGACTAGCCGGGCAGACCCAGTACTTC
TRBJ2-3,TRBD2,TRBV9,-,CASSARTEFIREAGDTQYF,TGTGCCAGCAGCGCCAGGACGGAATTTATCCGGGAGGCTGGAGATACGCAGTATTTT
TRBJ2-1,-,TRBV5-4,once,CASSPLGRGNEQFF,TGTGCCAGCAGCCCCCTCGGGAGAGGCAATGAGCAGTTCTTC
TRBJ2-3,-,TRBV11-2,-,CASSLAGNTDTQYF,TGTGCCAGCAGCTTAGCCGGGAACACAGATACGCAGTATTTT
TRBJ2-1,-,TRBV4-1,few,CASSQVVTQGGNNEQFF,TGCGCCAGCAGCCAAGTAGTCACTCAGGGTGGGAACAATGAGCAGTTCTTC
TRBJ2-1,-,TRBV18,-,CASSPRRVEQFF,TGTGCCAGCTCCCCCCGGCGGGTGGAGCAGTTCTTC
TRBJ2-2,TRBD2,TRBV5-4,-,CASSLVLAGDGELFF,TGTGCCAGCAGCTTGGTACTAGCGGGAGACGGGGAGCTGTTTTTT
TRBJ2-1,TRBD1,TRBV18,-,CASSWTGGGRNEQFF,TGTGCCAGCTCGTGGACAGGGGGCGGGAGGAATGAGCAGTTCTTC